This T cell receptor beta chain was sequenced for a study of blood T cell repertoires in COVID-19. The overall study: In each case, the material was cDNA or gDNA derived from T cells, B-cell-depleted T cells, or PBMCs.

Original data processing: Reference gene primer amplification in the assay estimated nucleated cell counts. This table comes from immunoSEQ multiplex PCR, and its TCRdb copy is limited to in-frame clones, with some not included. The V and J calls and clone size come from that table; D and trimming were worked out from the DNA. The sample lists about 300,000 clones; around 89% were seen once. This CDR3 is built from 17 residues. V trimming: 0 bases; J trimming: 7 bases; junction bases outside the gene matches: 10. The germline gives CDR1 SGHRS, CDR2 YFSETQ. Sequences were obtained from peripheral blood. The chain joins TRBV5-1 to TRBJ2-1, with 10 bases lining up with TRBD2. This clonotype originated in a woman in her forties or fifties with COVID-19, enrolled during active disease. The CDR3 DNA sequence: TGCGCCAGCAGCTTGGCCACTAGCGGGAATTGGAAAAATGAGCAGTTCTTC. Its protein product is CASSLATSGNWKNEQFF.